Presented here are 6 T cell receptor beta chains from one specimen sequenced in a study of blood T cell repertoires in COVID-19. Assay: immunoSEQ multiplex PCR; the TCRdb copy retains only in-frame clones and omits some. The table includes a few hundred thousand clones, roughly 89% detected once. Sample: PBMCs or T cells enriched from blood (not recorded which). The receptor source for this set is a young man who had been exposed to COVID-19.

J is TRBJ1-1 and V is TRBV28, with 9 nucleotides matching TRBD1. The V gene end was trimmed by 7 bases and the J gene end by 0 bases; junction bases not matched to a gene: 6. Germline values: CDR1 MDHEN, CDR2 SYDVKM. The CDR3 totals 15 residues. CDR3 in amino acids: CASTGTGYMNTEAFF. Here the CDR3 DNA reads TGTGCCAGCACGGGGACAGGGTATATGAACACTGAAGCTTTCTTT.

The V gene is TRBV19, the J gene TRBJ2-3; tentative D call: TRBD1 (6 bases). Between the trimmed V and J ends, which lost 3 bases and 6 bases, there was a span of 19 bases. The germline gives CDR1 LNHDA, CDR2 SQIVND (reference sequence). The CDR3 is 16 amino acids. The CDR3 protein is CASSIFGGRGGDTQYF. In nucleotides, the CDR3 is TGTGCCAGTAGTATTTTTGGGGGCCGAGGTGGGGATACGCAGTATTTT.

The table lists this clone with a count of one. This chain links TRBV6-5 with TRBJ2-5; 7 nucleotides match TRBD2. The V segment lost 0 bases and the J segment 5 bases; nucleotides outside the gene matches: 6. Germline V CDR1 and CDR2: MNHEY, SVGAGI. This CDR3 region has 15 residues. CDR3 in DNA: TGTGCCAGCAGTTACTCCCCTCTTAGCGGGGAGACCCAGTACTTC. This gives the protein CASSYSPLSGETQYF.

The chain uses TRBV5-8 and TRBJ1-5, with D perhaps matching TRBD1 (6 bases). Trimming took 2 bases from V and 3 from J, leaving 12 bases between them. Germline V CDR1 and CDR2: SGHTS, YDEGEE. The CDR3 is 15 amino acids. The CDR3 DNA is TGTGCCAGCAGCTTTCTGGACAGATACAATCAGCCCCAGCATTTT. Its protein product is CASSFLDRYNQPQHF.

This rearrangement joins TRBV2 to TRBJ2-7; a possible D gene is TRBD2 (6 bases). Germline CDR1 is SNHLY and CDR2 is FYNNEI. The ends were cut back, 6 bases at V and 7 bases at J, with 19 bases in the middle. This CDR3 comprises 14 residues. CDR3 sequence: CASRVRDWPIEQYF. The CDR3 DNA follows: TGTGCCAGCAGAGTAAGGGACTGGCCTATTGAGCAGTACTTC.

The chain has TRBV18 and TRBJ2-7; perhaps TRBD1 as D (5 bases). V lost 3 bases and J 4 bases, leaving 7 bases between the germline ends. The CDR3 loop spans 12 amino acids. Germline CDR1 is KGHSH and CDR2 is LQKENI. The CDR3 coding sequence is TGTGCCAGCTCACCGGACATGTACGAGCAGTACTTC. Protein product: CASSPDMYEQYF.